This TCR beta chain was identified during a study of vaccination and CD4 T cells after COVID-19. With the Oncomine TCR Beta short-read assay, DNA from cultured CD4+ T cells was sequenced. MiXCR was run by TCRdb on the PCR reads, yielding one entry per CDR3 protein. Of around 16,000 distinct CDR3 sequences in the sample, around 47% were seen once. Time point described: late sampling 161 to 241 days after vaccination in a few convalescent patients. Noted treatment: roughly 11-day PBMC culture with coronavirus spike peptide pools or control peptides (ViraFEST assay). Peptide pools at approximately 11 ug/ml stimulated under 2.5 million PBMCs per well with 10 IU/ml IL-2. With regard to this clonotype: Its antigen is not known.

From germline, CDR1 is MNHNS and CDR2 SASEGT. The CDR3 sequence is 13 residues long. Between the trimmed V and J ends, which lost 10 bases and 4 bases, there was a span of 16 bases. The clonotype originates from a human donor who had recovered from COVID-19. The input for sequencing was CD4+ T cells from blood, cultured in vitro, taken about 7 months after SARS-CoV-2 vaccination. V is TRBV6-1 and J is TRBJ1-1, with TRBD1 as a possible D gene (6 bases). The CDR3 nucleotides read TGTGCCACCGAACAGGGTGGGGGCACTGAAGCTTTCTTT. As protein: CATEQGGGTEAFF.